This TCR beta chain stems from a study of T cell responses to AZD1222 COVID-19 vaccine. Whole-study results and caveats: Spike was spanned by vaccine-associated CD4 TCRs, with dominance at 160-218 and 743-854. At study baseline, merely a handful of AZD1222 recipients were seropositive.

Sequenced by immunoSEQ multiplex PCR; TCRdb stores in-frame clones only, minus some. The data show around 120,000 clones, with 92% seen just once and 1.1% held by the top ten. A word on this clone: Its antigen is still unknown.

V shed 4 bases and J 4 bases; nucleotides not matched to a gene: 12. CDR3 size: 16 residues. CDR1 is SGHKS, CDR2 YYEKEE, per germline (reference sequence). The TCR sequence derives from an adult in good health. The J gene is TRBJ1-2, the V gene TRBV5-5; 8 bases line up with TRBD1. The sample was peripheral blood, taken on day 0 of AZD1222 vaccination. The CDR3 spells CASSASSGQGTYGYTF. The CDR3 coding sequence is TGTGCCAGCAGCGCGAGCTCAGGACAGGGCACCTATGGCTACACCTTC.